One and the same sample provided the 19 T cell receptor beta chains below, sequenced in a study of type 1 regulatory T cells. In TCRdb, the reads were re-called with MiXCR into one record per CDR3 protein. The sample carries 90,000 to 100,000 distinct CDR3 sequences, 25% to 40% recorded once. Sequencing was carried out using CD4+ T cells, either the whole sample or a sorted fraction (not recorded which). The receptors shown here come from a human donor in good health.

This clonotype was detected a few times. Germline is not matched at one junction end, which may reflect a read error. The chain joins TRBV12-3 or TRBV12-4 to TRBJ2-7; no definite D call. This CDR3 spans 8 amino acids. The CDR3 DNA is TGTGCCAGCAGTCGCCCCGACTTC. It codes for CASSRPDF.

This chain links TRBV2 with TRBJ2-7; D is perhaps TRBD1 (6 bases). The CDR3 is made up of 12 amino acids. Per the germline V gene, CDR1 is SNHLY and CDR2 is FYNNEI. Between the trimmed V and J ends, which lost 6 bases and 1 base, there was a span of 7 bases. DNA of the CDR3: TGTGCCAGCAGACAGGGATCCTACGAGCAGTACTTC. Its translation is CASRQGSYEQYF.

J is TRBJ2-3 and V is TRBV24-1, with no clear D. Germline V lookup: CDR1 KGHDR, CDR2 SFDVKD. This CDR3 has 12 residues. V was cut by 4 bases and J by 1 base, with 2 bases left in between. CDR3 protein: CATSDGTDTQYF. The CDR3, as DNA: TGTGCCACCAGTGACGGCACAGATACGCAGTATTTT.

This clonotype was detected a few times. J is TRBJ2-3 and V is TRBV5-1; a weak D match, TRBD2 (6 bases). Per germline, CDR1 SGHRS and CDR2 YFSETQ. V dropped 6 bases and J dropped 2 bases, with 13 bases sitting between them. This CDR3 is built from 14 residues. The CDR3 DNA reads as TGCGCCAGCATACCGGGACTCGACACAGATACGCAGTATTTT. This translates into CASIPGLDTDTQYF.

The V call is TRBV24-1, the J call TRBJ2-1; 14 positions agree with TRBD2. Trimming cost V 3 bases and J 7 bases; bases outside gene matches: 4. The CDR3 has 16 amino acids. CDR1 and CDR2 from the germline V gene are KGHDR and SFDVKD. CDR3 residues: CATSDVGLAGANEQFF. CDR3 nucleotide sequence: TGTGCCACCAGTGATGTGGGACTAGCGGGAGCGAATGAGCAGTTCTTC.

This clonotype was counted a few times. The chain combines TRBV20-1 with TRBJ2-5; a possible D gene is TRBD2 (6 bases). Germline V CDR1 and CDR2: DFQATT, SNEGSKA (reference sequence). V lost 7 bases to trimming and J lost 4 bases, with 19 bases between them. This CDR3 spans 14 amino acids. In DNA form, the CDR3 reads TGCAGTGGGGGGGTTGTCGGTGGACGAGAGACCCAGTACTTC. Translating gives CSGGVVGGRETQYF.

The CDR3 DNA follows: TGTGCCAGCAGCCCCGCGGGGGCCTGGACAGATACGCAGTATTTT. Protein sequence: CASSPAGAWTDTQYF. The chain combines TRBV7-2 with TRBJ2-3, with D possibly matching TRBD2 (7 bases). This CDR3 spans 15 amino acids. Germline-derived CDR1 and CDR2 are SGHTA and FQGNSA. Trimming cost V 5 bases and J 3 bases, with 15 bases left between them. Full variable domain (outside the CDR3, taken from reference TRBV7-2 and TRBJ2-3): GAGVSQSPSNKVTEKGKDVELRCDPISGHTALYWYRQSLGQGLEFLIYFQGNSAPDKSGLPSDRFSAERTGGSVSTLTIQRTQQEDSAVYLCASSPAGAWTDTQYFGPGTRLTVL.

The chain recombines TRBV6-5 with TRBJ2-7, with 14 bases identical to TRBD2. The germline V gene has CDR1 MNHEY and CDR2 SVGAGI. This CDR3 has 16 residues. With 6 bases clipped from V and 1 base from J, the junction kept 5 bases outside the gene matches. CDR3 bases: TGTGCCAGCAGGAGACTAGCGGGAGGGCCGTCCTACGAGCAGTACTTC. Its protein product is CASRRLAGGPSYEQYF.

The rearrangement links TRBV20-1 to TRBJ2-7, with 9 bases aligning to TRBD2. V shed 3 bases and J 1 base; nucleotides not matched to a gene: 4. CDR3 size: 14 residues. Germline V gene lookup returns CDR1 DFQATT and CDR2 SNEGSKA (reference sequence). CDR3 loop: CSARNLAGSYEQYF. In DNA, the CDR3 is TGCAGTGCTAGGAATCTAGCGGGATCCTACGAGCAGTACTTC.

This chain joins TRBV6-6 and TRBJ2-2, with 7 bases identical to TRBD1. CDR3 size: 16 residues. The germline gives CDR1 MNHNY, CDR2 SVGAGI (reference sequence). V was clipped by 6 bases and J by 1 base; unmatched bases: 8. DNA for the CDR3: TGTGCCAGCAGCCAATCGACAGGGATGAACACCGGGGAGCTGTTTTTT. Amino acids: CASSQSTGMNTGELFF.

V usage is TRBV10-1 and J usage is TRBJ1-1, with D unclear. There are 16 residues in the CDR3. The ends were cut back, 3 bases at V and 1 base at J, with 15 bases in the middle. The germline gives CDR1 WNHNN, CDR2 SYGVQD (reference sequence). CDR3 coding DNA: TGCGCCAGCAGTGAAACGACACCGCCCGGGAACACTGAAGCTTTCTTT. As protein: CASSETTPPGNTEAFF.

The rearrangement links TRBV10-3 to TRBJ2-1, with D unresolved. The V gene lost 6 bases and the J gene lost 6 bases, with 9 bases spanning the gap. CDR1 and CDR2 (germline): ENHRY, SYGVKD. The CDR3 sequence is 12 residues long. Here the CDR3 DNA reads TGTGCCATCAGCTTCGATTCCAATGAGCAGTTCTTC. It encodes CAISFDSNEQFF.

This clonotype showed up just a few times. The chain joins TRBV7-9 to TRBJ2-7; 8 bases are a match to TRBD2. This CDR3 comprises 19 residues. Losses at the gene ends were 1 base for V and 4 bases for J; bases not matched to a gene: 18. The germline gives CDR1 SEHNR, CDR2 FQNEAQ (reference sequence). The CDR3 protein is CASSLGPGTRRSSTYEQYF. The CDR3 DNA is TGTGCCAGCAGCTTAGGTCCCGGGACTAGACGATCATCGACGTACGAGCAGTACTTC.

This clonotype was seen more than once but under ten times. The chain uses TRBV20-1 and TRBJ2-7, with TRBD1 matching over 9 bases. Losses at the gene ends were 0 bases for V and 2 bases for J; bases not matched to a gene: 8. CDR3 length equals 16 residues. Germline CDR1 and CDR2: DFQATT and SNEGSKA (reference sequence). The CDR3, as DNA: TGCAGTGCTAGAGATCACGGGACAGGGAGCCCCTACGAGCAGTACTTC. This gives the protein CSARDHGTGSPYEQYF.

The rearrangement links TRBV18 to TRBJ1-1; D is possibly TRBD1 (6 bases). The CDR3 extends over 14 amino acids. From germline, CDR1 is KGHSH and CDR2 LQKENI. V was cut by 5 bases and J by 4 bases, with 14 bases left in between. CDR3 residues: CASSSNREGTEAFF. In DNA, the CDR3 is TGTGCCAGCTCATCAAACAGGGAGGGCACTGAAGCTTTCTTT. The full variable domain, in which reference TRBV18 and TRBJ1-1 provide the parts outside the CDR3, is NAGVMQNPRHLVRRRGQEARLRCSPMKGHSHVYWYRQLPEEGLKFMVYLQKENIIDESGMPKERFSAEFPKEGPSILRIQQVVRGDSAAYFCASSSNREGTEAFFGQGTRLTVV.

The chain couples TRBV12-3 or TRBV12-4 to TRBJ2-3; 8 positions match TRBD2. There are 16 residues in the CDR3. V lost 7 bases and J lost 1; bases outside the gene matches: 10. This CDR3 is CASTLGGAAGTDTQYF. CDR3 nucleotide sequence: TGTGCCAGCACCCTCGGGGGGGCAGCGGGCACAGATACGCAGTATTTT.

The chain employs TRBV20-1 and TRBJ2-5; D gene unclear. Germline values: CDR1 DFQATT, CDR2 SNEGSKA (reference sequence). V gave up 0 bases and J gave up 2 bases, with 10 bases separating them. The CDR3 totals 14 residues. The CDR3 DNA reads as TGCAGTGCTAGAGATGTCGGCTCTCAAGAGACCCAGTACTTC. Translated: CSARDVGSQETQYF.

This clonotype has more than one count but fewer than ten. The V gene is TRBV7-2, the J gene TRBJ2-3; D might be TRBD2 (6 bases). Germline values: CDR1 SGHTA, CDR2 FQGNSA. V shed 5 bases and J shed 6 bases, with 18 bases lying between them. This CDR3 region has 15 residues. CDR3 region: CASSPTGEFGDTQYF. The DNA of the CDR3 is TGTGCCAGCAGCCCCACGGGGGAATTCGGGGATACGCAGTATTTT. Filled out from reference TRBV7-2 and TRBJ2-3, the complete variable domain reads GAGVSQSPSNKVTEKGKDVELRCDPISGHTALYWYRQSLGQGLEFLIYFQGNSAPDKSGLPSDRFSAERTGGSVSTLTIQRTQQEDSAVYLCASSPTGEFGDTQYFGPGTRLTVL.

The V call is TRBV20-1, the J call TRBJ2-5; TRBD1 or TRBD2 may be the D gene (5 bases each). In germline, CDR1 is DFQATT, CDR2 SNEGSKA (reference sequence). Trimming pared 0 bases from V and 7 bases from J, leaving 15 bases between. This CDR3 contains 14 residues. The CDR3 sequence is CSARDRTPSGTQYF. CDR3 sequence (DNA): TGCAGTGCTAGAGATCGGACACCGAGCGGGACCCAGTACTTC.